These T cell receptor beta chains were read from a single sample in a study of blood T cell repertoires in COVID-19. Using immunoSEQ multiplex PCR, the repertoire was profiled, and TCRdb retains in-frame clones only, with some absent. The profile shows roughly 230,000 clones, roughly four fifths of them singletons. The sample consisted of PBMCs or T cells enriched from blood (not recorded which). The receptors here all came from a man in his fifties who had recovered from COVID-19. CDR3s include the opening cysteine and the closing phenylalanine or tryptophan. A D gene is named only where the DNA matches it firmly.

J: TRBJ2-5; V: TRBV11-2; D: TRBD2; CDR3: CASSPGLAAQETQYF
J: TRBJ1-1; V: TRBV2; D: TRBD1; CDR3: CASSLGTGYLNTEAFF
J: TRBJ1-2; V: TRBV11-3; D: NA; CDR3: CASSTSGGYGYTF
J: TRBJ2-3; V: TRBV5-1; D: TRBD2; CDR3: CASSFGTSVTDTQYF
J: TRBJ2-1; V: TRBV11-3; D: TRBD2; CDR3: CASSKTPGLAGGDEQFF
J: TRBJ2-3; V: TRBV5-1; D: NA; CDR3: CASSFLGASTDTQYF
J: TRBJ2-2; V: TRBV18; D: NA; CDR3: CASSPREDGELFF
J: TRBJ2-7; V: TRBV6-5; D: NA; CDR3: CASRPGHLGHYEQYF
J: TRBJ1-5; V: TRBV4-1; D: NA; CDR3: CASSHDGGAFNQPQHF
J: TRBJ2-7; V: TRBV5-1; D: NA; CDR3: CASSFGTRQSYEQYF
J: TRBJ2-7; V: TRBV7-9; D: NA; CDR3: CASSLQGISSYEQYF
J: TRBJ2-3; V: TRBV5-6; D: TRBD2; CDR3: CASSLRTGGFTDTQYF
J: TRBJ2-5; V: TRBV5-1; D: NA; CDR3: CASSPGRGGETQYF
J: TRBJ1-5; V: TRBV19; D: NA; CDR3: CASSQRAPRGNQPQHF
J: TRBJ1-2; V: TRBV20-1; D: NA; CDR3: CRRGGDYGYTF
J: TRBJ2-7; V: TRBV10-3; D: NA; CDR3: CAISARGDSYEQYF
J: TRBJ2-3; V: TRBV3-1/TRBV3-2; D: TRBD2; CDR3: CASSHVSGGAPDTQYF
J: TRBJ2-5; V: TRBV3-1/TRBV3-2; D: NA; CDR3: CASRLTGTQYF
J: TRBJ1-2; V: TRBV2; D: NA; CDR3: CASSAGFYGYTF
J: TRBJ1-1; V: TRBV10-3; D: TRBD1; CDR3: CAIRDSLMNTEAFF
J: TRBJ2-7; V: TRBV7-9; D: TRBD2; CDR3: CASSSRGGPRGYEQYF
J: TRBJ2-7; V: TRBV6-2/TRBV6-3; D: TRBD2; CDR3: CASSYGLAGVGEQYF
J: TRBJ2-1; V: TRBV6-2/TRBV6-3; D: TRBD2; CDR3: CASSDGTSGNNEQFF
J: TRBJ2-5; V: TRBV28; D: NA; CDR3: CASSPVRAGETQYF
J: TRBJ2-7; V: TRBV5-6; D: NA; CDR3: CASSQLASFSYEQYF
J: TRBJ2-7; V: TRBV27; D: NA; CDR3: CASSTQYEQYF
J: TRBJ1-2; V: TRBV4-1; D: TRBD1; CDR3: CARGGGPNYGYTF
J: TRBJ2-1; V: TRBV5-6; D: TRBD2; CDR3: CASRAGVDEQFF
J: TRBJ2-2; V: TRBV15; D: TRBD2; CDR3: CATGLAGAPGELFF
J: TRBJ2-5; V: TRBV6-1; D: NA; CDR3: CASSEGEDRRQETQYF
J: TRBJ1-6; V: TRBV6-4; D: TRBD1; CDR3: CASSDVPRDRDYNSPLHF
J: TRBJ2-5; V: TRBV29-1; D: NA; CDR3: CSAQRGSYQETQYF
J: TRBJ1-5; V: TRBV5-1; D: NA; CDR3: CASSFLPDSSNQPQHF
J: TRBJ1-1; V: TRBV4-3; D: NA; CDR3: CASSQDSRGTEAFF
J: TRBJ2-6; V: TRBV5-6; D: TRBD2; CDR3: CASSLRLAGAGANVLTF
J: TRBJ2-7; V: TRBV7-6; D: TRBD2; CDR3: CASSLSPGGSGGKSYEQYF
J: TRBJ1-2; V: TRBV5-4; D: NA; CDR3: CASSLHGLYGGYTF
J: TRBJ2-7; V: TRBV7-9; D: TRBD2; CDR3: CASSWGGQRKEQYF
J: TRBJ2-1; V: TRBV15; D: NA; CDR3: CATSIQRNRVEQFF
J: TRBJ1-2; V: TRBV28; D: NA; CDR3: CASSLEGHGYTF
J: TRBJ2-5; V: TRBV9; D: NA; CDR3: CASSVDRDGGETQYF
J: TRBJ2-7; V: TRBV4-1; D: TRBD1; CDR3: CASSQESGTGGSSYEQYF
J: TRBJ1-2; V: TRBV2; D: TRBD1; CDR3: CASSRTGGDYTF
J: TRBJ2-3; V: TRBV29-1; D: TRBD2; CDR3: CSAVRGGTDTQYF
J: TRBJ2-2; V: TRBV6-4; D: NA; CDR3: CASSRLGGTGELFF
J: TRBJ2-7; V: TRBV6-5; D: TRBD1; CDR3: CASSTVGTAYEQYF
J: TRBJ2-3; V: TRBV4-3; D: TRBD2; CDR3: CASSQGGLAGGMQYF
J: TRBJ1-5; V: TRBV12-3/TRBV12-4; D: NA; CDR3: CASSFQNGQPQHF
J: TRBJ2-3; V: TRBV3-1/TRBV3-2; D: TRBD1; CDR3: CASTRTGRTDTQYF
J: TRBJ2-1; V: TRBV7-2; D: NA; CDR3: CASSLESSGPYNEQFF
J: TRBJ1-6; V: TRBV2; D: NA; CDR3: CASSTDNNSPLHF
J: TRBJ1-1; V: TRBV7-9; D: TRBD1; CDR3: CASSPMTGGANTEAFF
J: TRBJ1-4; V: TRBV11-2; D: NA; CDR3: CASSHGLRGLGEKLFF
J: TRBJ2-3; V: TRBV27; D: TRBD1; CDR3: CASSKFSGQPARTSTDTQYF